This T cell receptor beta chain appears in the sequencing data of a study of long-term antiretroviral therapy in people with HIV. With regard to this clone: The antigen remains undetermined.

Investigators performed immunoSEQ version v3.0 at survey level. Using immunoSEQ multiplex PCR, the repertoire was profiled, and TCRdb retains in-frame clones only, with some absent. The sample lists 48,000 or so clones, about 81% seen once, with 2.5% to 3.5% in the top ten. Per the germline V gene, CDR1 is SGHNT and CDR2 is YYREEE (reference sequence). This CDR3 has 16 amino acids. The ends were cut back, 4 bases at V and 4 bases at J, with 20 bases in the middle. Study-wide results and limits: Blood, drawn from about 2003 to 2017, may reflect older ART regimens.

The chain combines TRBV5-4 with TRBJ1-2, with D maybe TRBD1 (6 bases). This sample comprised unsorted PBMCs, obtained 0.8 years after starting antiretroviral therapy. The TCR was taken from a woman aged 18-29 years with HIV. In DNA, the CDR3 is TGTGCCAGCAGCCTCCGAGATACCGGGGGCCTCTATGGCTACACCTTC. Amino acids: CASSLRDTGGLYGYTF.